The present entry profiles one T cell receptor (beta chain) with its context. This entry belongs to a study of blood T cell repertoires in COVID-19. As for the study in general: The analysed material was cDNA or gDNA that came from T cells, B-cell-depleted T cells, or PBMCs.

CDR1 is SNHLY, CDR2 FYNNEI, per germline. This CDR3 has 15 residues. With V trimmed by 6 bases and J by 3 bases, 5 bases remained unmatched. Assay used: immunoSEQ multiplex PCR; TCRdb lists only in-frame clones, some missing. Of around 200,000 clones detected, 75% to 90% appear once; the ten largest clones hold about 2.2%. This clonotype originated in a woman between 40 and 50 years old with acute COVID-19. The rearrangement uses TRBV2 and TRBJ2-1; 10 nucleotides agree with TRBD1. The specimen was PBMCs or T cells enriched from blood (not recorded which). In DNA, the CDR3 is TGTGCCAGCAGGCAGGACAGGGGGATCTACAATGAGCAGTTCTTC. This sequence encodes CASRQDRGIYNEQFF.